Given below is one TCR beta chain in context. Its cognate antigen is unknown. The data are from a study of shared clonotypes between healthy human individuals. Unmatched junction bases numbered 7, after V lost 4 bases and J lost 4 bases. The CDR3 length is 15 residues. Germline V gives CDR1 SNHLY, CDR2 FYNNEI. Every immunoSEQ plate was one replicate of a subset's evenly spread DNA. Generated by immunoSEQ multiplex PCR, the TCRdb table keeps only in-frame clones and is missing some. The table has millions of clones, roughly 91% seen once; the top ten hold under 2%. General study findings and limits: The diversity represented, both genetic and in exposure history, was limited by few donors.

Naive CD8 populations comprised CD45RO-negative cells positively selected for CCR7, excluding terminally differentiated effector memory CD45RA+ cells. The sample taken for sequencing was naive CD8+ T cells from PBMCs. The receptor's source is a man aged 18 to 29 in good health. Some clones in this sample may be carry-over from other donors' samples. This chain uses TRBV2 with TRBJ1-3; TRBD1 agrees at 7 bases. CDR3 DNA: TGTGCCAGCAGTGGTTGGGACAGCGGAGGAAACACCATATATTTT. It specifies CASSGWDSGGNTIYF.